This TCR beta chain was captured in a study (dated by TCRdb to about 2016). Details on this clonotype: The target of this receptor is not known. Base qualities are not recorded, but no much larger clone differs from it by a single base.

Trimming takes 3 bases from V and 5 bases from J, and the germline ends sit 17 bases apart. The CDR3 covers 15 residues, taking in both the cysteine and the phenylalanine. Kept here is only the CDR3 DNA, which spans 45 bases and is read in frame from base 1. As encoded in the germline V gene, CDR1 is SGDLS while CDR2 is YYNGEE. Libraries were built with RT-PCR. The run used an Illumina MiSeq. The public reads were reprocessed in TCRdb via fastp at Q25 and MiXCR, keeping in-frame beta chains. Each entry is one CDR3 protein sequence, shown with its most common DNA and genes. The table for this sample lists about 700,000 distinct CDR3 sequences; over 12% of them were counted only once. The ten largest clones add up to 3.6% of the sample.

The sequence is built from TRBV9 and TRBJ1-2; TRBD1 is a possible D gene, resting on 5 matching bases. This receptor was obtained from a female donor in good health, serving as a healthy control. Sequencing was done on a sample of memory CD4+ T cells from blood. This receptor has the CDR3 CASSAHVGGGYGYTF. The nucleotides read TGTGCCAGCAGCGCCCACGTGGGGGGAGGGTATGGCTACACCTTC.